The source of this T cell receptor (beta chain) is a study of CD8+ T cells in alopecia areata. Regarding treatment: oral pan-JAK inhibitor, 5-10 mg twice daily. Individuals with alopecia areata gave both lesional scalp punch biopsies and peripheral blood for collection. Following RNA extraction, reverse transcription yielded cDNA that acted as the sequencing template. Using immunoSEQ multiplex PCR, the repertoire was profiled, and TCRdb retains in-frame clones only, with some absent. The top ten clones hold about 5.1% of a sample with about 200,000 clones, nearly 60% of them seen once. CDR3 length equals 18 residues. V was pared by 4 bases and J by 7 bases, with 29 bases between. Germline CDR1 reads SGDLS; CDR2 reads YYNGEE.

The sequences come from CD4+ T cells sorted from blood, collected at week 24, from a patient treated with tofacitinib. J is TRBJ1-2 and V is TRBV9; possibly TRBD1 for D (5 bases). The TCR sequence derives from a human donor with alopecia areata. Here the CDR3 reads CASSPRKLLGHSPGGYTF. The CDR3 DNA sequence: TGTGCCAGCAGCCCTCGAAAGCTCCTAGGACATTCGCCCGGTGGCTACACCTTC.